The next 21 T cell receptor beta chains were all read from a single sample in a study of T-cell memory formation after mild COVID-19. TCRdb reprocessed the 5' RACE reads with MiXCR, giving one entry per CDR3 protein. The sample includes 100,000 to 150,000 distinct CDR3 sequences, 16% seen only once; the top ten take over 11%. Sequencing was done on a sample of PBMCs or a T cell subset sorted from them (not recorded which). The receptors were sampled from an adult woman who had mild COVID-19 (a few samples of this study predate the infection). Cell type and time point are not known.

This clonotype was observed a few times. Because the CDR3 is missing its conserved closing phenylalanine or tryptophan, this is likely a read error. No DNA is shown, since the ends of the CDR3 on it are uncertain; the CDR3 is the one TCRdb lists. The rearrangement uses TRBV20-1 and TRBJ1-2. With termini counted, the CDR3 has 11 amino acids. Per germline, CDR1 DFQATT and CDR2 SNEGSKA (reference sequence). This chain's CDR3 is CSARTPLDPPI.

There are a few counts of this clonotype. The J gene is TRBJ2-2, the V gene TRBV6-5; TRBD2 might be the D (6 bases). CDR1 MNHEY and CDR2 SVGAGI come from the germline V gene. This CDR3 spans 15 amino acids. The V and J ends lost 2 bases and 3 bases respectively, with 10 bases between them. CDR3 DNA: TGTGCCAGCAGTTACGGAGGGAGACACACCGGGGAGCTGTTTTTT. This encodes CASSYGGRHTGELFF.

This clonotype was counted a few times. The chain carries TRBV7-2 and TRBJ2-7; 9 positions agree with TRBD1. The CDR3 contains 15 residues. Looked up from germline, CDR1 is SGHTA and CDR2 is FQGNSA. V gave up 5 bases and J gave up 4 bases; unmatched junction bases: 9. The CDR3 nucleotides read TGTGCCAGCAGCCCTACCGCCGGACAGGGGTACGAGCAGTACTTC. Protein product: CASSPTAGQGYEQYF.

This clonotype has a handful of counts. The chain employs TRBV12-3 or TRBV12-4 and TRBJ2-7; 7 bases line up with TRBD2. The J segment lost 4 bases and the V segment lost 5 bases, leaving 8 bases of the junction unmatched. The CDR3 length is 14 residues. CDR3 nucleotide sequence: TGTGCCAGCAGTCAAGTTGGGGGGGAGTACGAGCAGTACTTC. Residues: CASSQVGGEYEQYF.

There are many counts of this clonotype. V usage is TRBV12-3 or TRBV12-4 and J usage is TRBJ2-2; 10 bases align to TRBD2. The CDR3 has 16 amino acids. V gave up 6 bases and J gave up 0 bases; unmatched junction bases: 4. The CDR3 loop is CASRASGSTNTGELFF. In DNA, the CDR3 is TGTGCCAGCAGGGCTAGCGGGAGTACGAACACCGGGGAGCTGTTTTTT.

This clonotype has more than one count but fewer than ten. The V call is TRBV27, the J call TRBJ2-7; 9 bases fit TRBD1. The ends lost 5 bases at V and 3 bases at J; junction bases unmatched: 14. CDR3 length: 17 residues. Germline CDR1 MNHEY, CDR2 SMNVEV (reference sequence). CDR3 nucleotides: TGTGCCAGCAGTCCTGCCGGGACAGGGATTATTCTCTACGAGCAGTACTTC. Translation: CASSPAGTGIILYEQYF.

This clonotype occurred a few times. The rearrangement joins TRBV6-5 to TRBJ1-6, with TRBD1 identical over 7 bases. Trimming took 7 bases from V and 10 from J; bases not matched to a gene: 10. Germline CDR1 MNHEY, CDR2 SVGAGI. The CDR3 extends over 14 amino acids. CDR3 DNA sequence: TGTGCCAGCACCAGGGGGGGTCTAGGGTCACCCCTCCACTTT. Amino acids: CASTRGGLGSPLHF.

This clonotype was detected a few times. The chain recombines TRBV7-8 with TRBJ2-1, with 9 bases aligning to TRBD2. Per the germline V gene, CDR1 is SGHVS and CDR2 is FQNEAQ. The V gene end was trimmed by 5 bases and the J gene end by 3 bases; junction bases not matched to a gene: 8. This CDR3 is 16 amino acids long. CDR3 region: CASSPRRGGLYNEQFF. The CDR3 DNA sequence: TGTGCCAGCAGCCCGCGGCGGGGGGGCCTCTACAATGAGCAGTTCTTC. The entire variable domain, with the rest obtained from reference TRBV7-8 and TRBJ2-1, is as follows: GAGVSQSPRYKVAKRGQDVALRCDPISGHVSLFWYQQALGQGPEFLTYFQNEAQLDKSGLPSDRFFAERPEGSVSTLKIQRTQQEDSAVYLCASSPRRGGLYNEQFFGPGTRLTVL.

This clonotype was seen more than once but under ten times. V usage is TRBV12-3 or TRBV12-4 and J usage is TRBJ2-3; TRBD2 aligns across 10 bases. The CDR3 runs 15 residues. V shed 9 bases, J shed 2 bases, and the junction held 8 bases outside the gene matches. CDR3 sequence: CASSSGGLITDTQYF. DNA of the CDR3: TGTGCCAGTTCTAGCGGGGGATTAATCACAGATACGCAGTATTTT.

In this sample, this clonotype turned up a few times. The chain joins TRBV5-1 to TRBJ2-7, with 8 nucleotides matching TRBD2. Germline CDR1 reads SGHRS; CDR2 reads YFSETQ. V trimming: 2 bases; J trimming: 4 bases; junction bases outside the gene matches: 11. The CDR3 has 16 amino acids. The CDR3: CASSLARAGALYEQYF. The CDR3 bases are TGCGCCAGCAGCTTAGCGAGAGCGGGGGCCTTATACGAGCAGTACTTC.

This clonotype turned up a few times. The J gene is TRBJ1-1, the V gene TRBV18, with TRBD1 as a possible D gene (6 bases). Trimming cost V 4 bases and J 10 bases, with 13 bases left between them. The CDR3 covers 12 residues. In germline, CDR1 is KGHSH, CDR2 LQKENI. In DNA form, the CDR3 reads TGTGCCAGCTCACTTACACAGGGAGCAGCTTTCTTT. Encoded protein: CASSLTQGAAFF.

This clonotype was counted at least ten times. For the CDR3, the DNA is TGTGCCAGCAGCCGTAGCGGGGGGGCCTCCTACAATGAGCAGTTCTTC. It translates to CASSRSGGASYNEQFF. The chain employs TRBV7-6 and TRBJ2-1, with TRBD2 matching 11 bases. This CDR3 has 16 amino acids. Germline loops: CDR1 SGHVS, CDR2 FNYEAQ. V shed 5 bases, J shed 0 bases, and the junction held 3 bases outside the gene matches.

The V gene is TRBV6-2 or TRBV6-3, the J gene TRBJ2-2; D is undetermined. Germline values: CDR1 MNHEY, CDR2 SVGEGT. The CDR3 length is 14 residues. Trimming took 1 base from V and 4 from J, leaving 7 bases between them. The CDR3 DNA is TGTGCCAGCAGTTACTTGTTGGGCACCGGGGAGCTGTTTTTT. Amino acid sequence: CASSYLLGTGELFF.

The gene calls are TRBV20-1 and TRBJ1-2, with D tentatively TRBD1 (5 bases). V lost 4 bases and J 4 bases, leaving 19 bases between the germline ends. The CDR3 sequence is 15 residues long. CDR1 and CDR2 from the germline V gene are DFQATT and SNEGSKA (reference sequence). The CDR3 loop is CSATPRRGSSYGYTF. Here the CDR3 DNA reads TGCAGTGCTACCCCACGGAGGGGATCAAGCTATGGCTACACCTTC.

The rearrangement joins TRBV7-9 to TRBJ1-1; a possible D gene is TRBD1 (5 bases). The CDR3 spans 17 residues. V was cut by 6 bases and J by 1 base, with 21 bases left in between. CDR1 and CDR2 from the germline V gene are SEHNR and FQNEAQ (reference sequence). CDR3 coding DNA: TGTGCCAGCAGAAGCCCCGCTCCCAGGGCTGGGAACACTGAAGCTTTCTTT. This translates into CASRSPAPRAGNTEAFF.

This clonotype was seen at least ten times. J is TRBJ2-2 and V is TRBV3-1; 9 bases fit TRBD1. After removal of 4 bases from V and 3 bases from J, the junction contained 3 bases not matched to a gene. This CDR3 spans 15 amino acids. Germline values: CDR1 LGHDT, CDR2 YNNKEL (reference sequence). CDR3 loop: CASSPRTGDTGELFF. CDR3 coding DNA: TGTGCCAGCAGCCCCCGGACAGGGGACACCGGGGAGCTGTTTTTT.

The chain carries TRBV7-9 and TRBJ1-1, with 7 bases aligning to TRBD1. Looked up from germline, CDR1 is SEHNR and CDR2 is FQNEAQ (reference sequence). The CDR3 spans 19 residues. V dropped 7 bases and J dropped 0; count of bases not matched to a gene: 20. The CDR3: CASTLRQGARGDMNTEAFF. Here the CDR3 DNA reads TGTGCCAGCACCCTTAGACAGGGCGCGAGGGGGGATATGAACACTGAAGCTTTCTTT.

The V call is TRBV7-8, the J call TRBJ2-7; D remains unclear. Germline CDR1 is SGHVS and CDR2 is FQNEAQ. The CDR3 length is 14 residues. V dropped 6 bases and J dropped 0 bases, with 12 bases sitting between them. The CDR3 region has the DNA TGTGCCAGCAGTTACTTTGGATCCTCCTACGAGCAGTACTTC. It is translated as CASSYFGSSYEQYF.

This clonotype showed up just once. The V call is TRBV7-2, the J call TRBJ2-3; D ambiguous. CDR1 SGHTA and CDR2 FQGNSA come from the germline V gene. The CDR3 consists of 16 residues. V lost 5 bases and J lost 0, with 15 bases in between. The CDR3 protein is CASSKAPGPSTDTQYF. CDR3 DNA: TGTGCCAGCAGCAAAGCCCCTGGTCCAAGCACAGATACGCAGTATTTT.

This clonotype was seen only a few times. The chain links TRBV7-9 to TRBJ2-7; weak D call: TRBD1 (6 bases). V lost 4 bases and J lost 3, with 16 bases in between. This CDR3 region has 15 residues. Germline CDR1 reads SEHNR; CDR2 reads FQNEAQ (reference sequence). The CDR3 loop is CASSSKTTGFYEQYF. CDR3 nucleotides: TGTGCCAGCAGCTCGAAGACCACAGGGTTCTACGAGCAGTACTTC.

There are a few counts of this clonotype. This chain uses TRBV7-2 with TRBJ2-3, with D perhaps matching TRBD2 (5 bases). V shed 2 bases and J shed 0 bases, with 12 bases lying between them. The CDR3 has 16 amino acids. Germline CDR1 SGHTA, CDR2 FQGNSA. This CDR3 is CASSLRAAKSTDTQYF. The CDR3 DNA follows: TGTGCCAGCAGCTTACGAGCGGCAAAAAGCACAGATACGCAGTATTTT.